A single sample is the source of the 10 T cell receptor beta chains below, sequenced in a study of neoadjuvant nivolumab and ipilimumab in lung cancer. Generated by immunoSEQ multiplex PCR, the TCRdb table keeps only in-frame clones and is missing some. The data show approximately 40,000 clones, 80% to 90% seen once. Source: peripheral blood, taken before neoadjuvant nivolumab, alone or with ipilimumab. These receptors came from an adult with non-small cell lung cancer.

The V gene is TRBV6-1, the J gene TRBJ2-1; 8 positions match TRBD1. The CDR3 consists of 14 residues. Germline lookup yields CDR1 MNHNS and CDR2 SASEGT. The V gene end was trimmed by 6 bases and the J gene end by 8 bases; junction bases not matched to a gene: 9. The CDR3 spells CASRGGRGPYEQFF. CDR3 nucleotides: TGTGCCAGCAGGGGAGGCAGGGGGCCCTATGAGCAGTTCTTC.

This chain joins TRBV9 and TRBJ2-3, with 10 bases identical to TRBD2. Germline values: CDR1 SGDLS, CDR2 YYNGEE. This CDR3 has 16 amino acids. V was clipped by 0 bases and J by 6 bases; unmatched bases: 7. The CDR3 reads CASSVDPSGSMDTQYF. DNA for the CDR3: TGTGCCAGCAGCGTAGACCCTAGCGGGAGCATGGATACGCAGTATTTT.

The chain is built from TRBV18 and TRBJ1-1; D is unclear. From germline, CDR1 is KGHSH and CDR2 LQKENI. With 6 bases removed from V and 8 bases from J, the gap between germline ends came to 13 bases. The CDR3 is 12 residues long. This CDR3 reads CASSSGGTEAFF. The CDR3 bases are TGTGCCAGCTCCTCGGGAGGTACCGAAGCTTTCTTT.

This clone was seen once. The V and J genes are TRBV6-4 and TRBJ2-3; a weak D match, TRBD2 (6 bases). Trimming left V 6 bases short and J 2 bases short, with 15 bases between. The CDR3 extends over 15 amino acids. Germline-derived CDR1 and CDR2 are MRHNA and SNTAGT. Here the CDR3 DNA reads TGTGCCAGCAGCCCCGGGACTGGAGACACAGATACGCAGTATTTT. Protein sequence: CASSPGTGDTDTQYF.

J is TRBJ2-7 and V is TRBV19, with 7 bases lining up with TRBD1. V lost 0 bases and J lost 2; bases outside the gene matches: 10. The CDR3 contains 17 residues. The germline CDR1 and CDR2 sequences are LNHDA and SQIVND (reference sequence). The CDR3 DNA sequence: TGTGCCAGTAGTATAGATGCAATGGGGACAGCACCCTACGAGCAGTACTTC. Its translation is CASSIDAMGTAPYEQYF.

The genes are TRBV27 and TRBJ1-5; maybe TRBD1 (6 bases). The CDR3 contains 14 residues. Germline lookup yields CDR1 MNHEY and CDR2 SMNVEV (reference sequence). The V end lost 3 bases, the J end lost 4 bases, and 10 bases lay between the germline ends. Written as DNA, the CDR3 is TGTGCCAGCAGTTTCGGACAGAGAAATCAGCCCCAGCATTTT. Amino acid sequence: CASSFGQRNQPQHF.

The chain couples TRBV10-1 to TRBJ1-1; D not resolved. V shed 2 bases and J shed 1 base, with 5 bases lying between them. The V gene's germline CDR1 is WNHNN and CDR2 SYGVQD (reference sequence). CDR3 length: 13 residues. CDR3 nucleotide sequence: TGCGCCAGCAGTGAGCAGACGAACACTGAAGCTTTCTTT. This sequence encodes CASSEQTNTEAFF.

The chain is built from TRBV5-1 and TRBJ2-7; TRBD2 matches at 10 bases. Unmatched junction bases numbered 4, after V lost 4 bases and J lost 0 bases. This CDR3 comprises 15 residues. Per the germline V gene, CDR1 is SGHRS and CDR2 is YFSETQ. The chain's CDR3 is CASSPRTSGSYEQYF. The CDR3 DNA reads as TGCGCCAGCAGCCCTAGGACTAGCGGCTCCTACGAGCAGTACTTC.

The chain employs TRBV9 and TRBJ2-3; D is possibly TRBD2 (6 bases). Between the trimmed V and J ends, which lost 0 bases and 1 base, there was a span of 12 bases. The CDR3 is 16 residues long. Germline V gives CDR1 SGDLS, CDR2 YYNGEE. CDR3 protein: CASSVGFPGGTDTQYF. The CDR3 DNA reads as TGTGCCAGCAGCGTAGGGTTCCCGGGGGGCACAGATACGCAGTATTTT.

The chain combines TRBV7-3 with TRBJ2-7, with TRBD2 identical over 10 bases. Germline V gene sequence: CDR1 SGHTA, CDR2 FQGTGA. V lost 5 bases and J lost 3; bases outside the gene matches: 13. The CDR3 covers 17 residues. The CDR3 DNA is TGTGCCAGCAGCCTACCCGGGACAGCGGGAGGGGACTACGAGCAGTACTTC. Translating gives CASSLPGTAGGDYEQYF.